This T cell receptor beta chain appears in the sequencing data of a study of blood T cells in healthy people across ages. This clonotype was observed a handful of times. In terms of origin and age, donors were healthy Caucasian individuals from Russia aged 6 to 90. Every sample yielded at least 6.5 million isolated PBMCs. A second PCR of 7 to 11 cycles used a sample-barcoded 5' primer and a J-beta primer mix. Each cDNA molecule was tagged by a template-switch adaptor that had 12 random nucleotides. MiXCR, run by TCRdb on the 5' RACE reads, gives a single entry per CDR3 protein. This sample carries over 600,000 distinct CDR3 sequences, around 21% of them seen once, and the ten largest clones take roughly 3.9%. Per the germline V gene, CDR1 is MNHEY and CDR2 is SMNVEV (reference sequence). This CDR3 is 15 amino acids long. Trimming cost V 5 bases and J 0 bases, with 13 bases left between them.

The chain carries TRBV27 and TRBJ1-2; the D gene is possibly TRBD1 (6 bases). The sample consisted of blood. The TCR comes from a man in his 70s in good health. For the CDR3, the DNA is TGTGCCAGCAGTAGACACAGGGAAGCTAACTATGGCTACACCTTC. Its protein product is CASSRHREANYGYTF.